Shown below are 21 T cell receptor beta chains from a single sample sequenced in a study of T cell responses to AZD1222 COVID-19 vaccine. Method: immunoSEQ multiplex PCR; TCRdb's copy keeps in-frame clones and lacks some. The sample holds 150,000 to 200,000 clones, less than 95% seen once. The sample in question was peripheral blood, obtained on day 0 of AZD1222 vaccination. Source of these receptors: an adult in good health.

This chain uses TRBV11-2 with TRBJ2-2; TRBD2 matches 8 bases. V was clipped by 6 bases and J by 6 bases; unmatched bases: 9. The germline CDR1 and CDR2 sequences are SGHAT and FQNNGV. The CDR3 is 15 residues long. As DNA, the CDR3 is TGTGCCAGCAGACCCAGCGGGAGCGGGGCCGGGGAGCTGTTTTTT. It specifies CASRPSGSGAGELFF.

The chain joins TRBV5-4 to TRBJ2-1; D gene uncertain. Trimming stripped 0 bases from V and 5 bases from J, with 9 bases between. The germline gives CDR1 SGHNT, CDR2 YYREEE (reference sequence). The CDR3 covers 14 residues. The CDR3, as DNA: TGTGCCAGCAGCTTGGCCGCGGCGCACAATGAGCAGTTCTTC. Translated: CASSLAAAHNEQFF.

V gene TRBV12-3 or TRBV12-4 combines with J gene TRBJ2-5; D may correspond to TRBD1 or TRBD2 (5 bases each). The CDR3 spans 13 residues. V was clipped by 6 bases and J by 2 bases, with 10 bases between them. CDR3 sequence (DNA): TGTGCCAGCAGCCGGGACGGACAAGAGACCCAGTACTTC. Translation: CASSRDGQETQYF.

The chain has TRBV19 and TRBJ1-5; D possibly corresponds to TRBD1 (5 bases). Germline CDR1 reads LNHDA; CDR2 reads SQIVND (reference sequence). There are 17 residues in the CDR3. V lost 3 bases and J 0 bases, leaving 15 bases between the germline ends. In DNA, the CDR3 is TGTGCCAGTAGTATGGTCCAGGGTACCTATAGCAATCAGCCCCAGCATTTT. Its protein is CASSMVQGTYSNQPQHF.

J is TRBJ1-2 and V is TRBV24-1; 7 nucleotides agree with TRBD1. Germline trimming cut 3 bases from V and 3 bases from J; bases unmatched to any gene: 6. CDR1 KGHDR and CDR2 SFDVKD come from the germline V gene. The CDR3 covers 15 residues. The CDR3 sequence is CATSDPGGTDYGYTF. In DNA, the CDR3 is TGTGCCACCAGTGATCCCGGGGGGACAGACTATGGCTACACCTTC.

The V and J genes are TRBV28 and TRBJ1-2; D is uncertain. Germline V lookup: CDR1 MDHEN, CDR2 SYDVKM. V dropped 6 bases and J dropped 3 bases, with 14 bases sitting between them. The CDR3 spans 14 residues. The DNA for the CDR3 is TGTGCCAGCAGCTTTGGACGAGGAGACTATGGCTACACCTTC. Amino acid sequence: CASSFGRGDYGYTF.

This chain links TRBV6-4 with TRBJ1-2; D gene unclear. CDR3 length: 16 residues. Per the germline V gene, CDR1 is MRHNA and CDR2 is SNTAGT. V gave up 2 bases and J gave up 1 base, with 14 bases separating them. CDR3 bases: TGTGCCAGCAGTGACACAAAGACTCCGATTAACTATGGCTACACCTTC. Translation gives CASSDTKTPINYGYTF.

The sample holds one count of this clone. The chain is built from TRBV5-5 and TRBJ2-3; 7 positions match TRBD1. Germline V gene sequence: CDR1 SGHKS, CDR2 YYEKEE (reference sequence). The CDR3 contains 15 residues. With V trimmed by 1 base and J by 2 bases, 4 bases remained unmatched. CDR3 loop: CASSLRGQFTDTQYF. DNA for the CDR3: TGTGCCAGCAGCTTGAGGGGACAGTTCACAGATACGCAGTATTTT.

The rearrangement links TRBV6-5 to TRBJ1-2, with 9 bases lining up with TRBD1. In germline, CDR1 is MNHEY, CDR2 SVGAGI. There are 14 residues in the CDR3. V was pared by 8 bases and J by 8 bases, with 12 bases of the junction left unmatched. CDR3 DNA: TGTGCCAGCTTGCCGGGACAGGGTCTAGGGGGCTACACCTTC. Its protein is CASLPGQGLGGYTF.

The CDR3 sequence: CSVGDRANTEAFF. The CDR3 DNA reads TGCAGCGTTGGCGACAGAGCGAACACTGAAGCTTTCTTT. V gene TRBV29-1 combines with J gene TRBJ1-1; D possibly corresponds to TRBD1 (5 bases). With 4 bases removed from V and 1 base from J, the gap between germline ends came to 10 bases. CDR1 is SQVTM, CDR2 ANQGSEA, per germline. There are 13 residues in the CDR3.

This chain links TRBV9 with TRBJ2-5, with D possibly TRBD1 on 7 matching bases. CDR1 is SGDLS, CDR2 YYNGEE, per germline. V gave up 0 bases and J gave up 4 bases, with 16 bases separating them. This CDR3 has 16 amino acids. CDR3 region: CASSVASGAGGETQYF. DNA of the CDR3: TGTGCCAGCAGCGTAGCATCGGGGGCAGGGGGAGAGACCCAGTACTTC.

CDR3 nucleotides: TGTGCCAGCAGTTTTGACTCGACCCGCGATACGCAGTATTTT. As protein: CASSFDSTRDTQYF. The V and J genes are TRBV27 and TRBJ2-3; the D is unclear. Germline V lookup: CDR1 MNHEY, CDR2 SMNVEV (reference sequence). The V and J ends lost 3 bases and 6 bases respectively, with 13 bases between them. The CDR3 is 14 amino acids.

The J gene is TRBJ2-3, the V gene TRBV27, with TRBD2 matching 8 bases. V dropped 0 bases and J dropped 5; count of bases not matched to a gene: 10. Per germline, CDR1 MNHEY and CDR2 SMNVEV (reference sequence). The CDR3 has 17 residues. The CDR3 coding sequence is TGTGCCAGCAGTTTATCCCGGCAGCGGGGGACGCTAGATACGCAGTATTTT. This sequence encodes CASSLSRQRGTLDTQYF.

The chain carries TRBV28 and TRBJ1-5, with TRBD1 matching 7 bases. Germline-derived CDR1 and CDR2 are MDHEN and SYDVKM. The V segment lost 3 bases and the J segment 6 bases; nucleotides outside the gene matches: 5. CDR3 length equals 14 residues. CDR3 residues: CASSFPGGVQPQHF. As DNA, the CDR3 is TGTGCCAGCAGTTTCCCAGGGGGGGTTCAGCCCCAGCATTTT.

The CDR3 sequence: CATSRATGGSQPQHF. The CDR3, as DNA: TGTGCCACCAGCAGAGCGACAGGGGGTAGTCAGCCCCAGCATTTT. The genes are TRBV15 and TRBJ1-5; TRBD1 matches at 9 bases. CDR1 is LNHNV, CDR2 YYDKDF, per germline (reference sequence). The trim removed 1 base at V and 6 bases at J, leaving 4 bases unmatched. This CDR3 has 15 residues.

The chain carries TRBV5-1 and TRBJ2-1, with D maybe TRBD2 (5 bases). Germline V gene data show CDR1 as SGHRS and CDR2 as YFSETQ. This CDR3 spans 14 amino acids. Trimming left V 1 base short and J 9 bases short, with 14 bases between. The DNA for the CDR3 is TGCGCCAGCAGCTTGAGGGAGCGTTTGAGTGAGCAGTTCTTC. Amino acid sequence: CASSLRERLSEQFF. The full variable domain, its missing parts supplied by reference TRBV5-1 and TRBJ2-1, is KAGVTQTPRYLIKTRGQQVTLSCSPISGHRSVSWYQQTPGQGLQFLFEYFSETQRNKGNFPGRFSGRQFSNSRSEMNVSTLELGDSALYLCASSLRERLSEQFFGPGTRLTVL.

This clone was seen once. The genes are TRBV11-1 and TRBJ1-2, with D unresolved. CDR1 is SGHAT and CDR2 is FQDESV in the germline V gene (reference sequence). Trimming removed 8 bases at V and 4 bases at J, with 11 bases between. The CDR3 totals 12 residues. The CDR3 spells CASALDGYGYTF. The CDR3 DNA reads TGTGCCAGCGCCTTGGACGGCTATGGCTACACCTTC.

J is TRBJ2-7 and V is TRBV7-6; 10 positions agree with TRBD2. Trimming cost V 1 base and J 5 bases; bases outside gene matches: 11. Germline V gene lookup returns CDR1 SGHVS and CDR2 FNYEAQ. The CDR3 length is 17 residues. The CDR3 DNA follows: TGTGCCAGCAGCTTAGGGAGGCTAGCGGGAGCAATCGACGAGCAGTACTTC. Translation gives CASSLGRLAGAIDEQYF.

The CDR3 is CASSLILPEPRYGYTF. CDR3 bases: TGTGCCAGCAGCCTCATCCTACCAGAGCCACGTTATGGCTACACCTTC. This chain links TRBV4-2 with TRBJ1-2; D not certain. This CDR3 comprises 16 residues. V was shortened by 4 bases and J by 5 bases, with 20 bases between the two germline ends. Germline V lookup: CDR1 LGHNA, CDR2 YNFKEQ.

The chain combines TRBV9 with TRBJ2-1; TRBD2 agrees at 11 bases. The CDR3 runs to 15 residues. The germline V gene has CDR1 SGDLS and CDR2 YYNGEE. The ends lost 3 bases at V and 10 bases at J; junction bases unmatched: 9. The CDR3: CASSGTTSGIGEQFF. In nucleotides, the CDR3 is TGTGCCAGCAGCGGGACGACTAGCGGGATCGGGGAGCAGTTCTTC.

V is TRBV9 and J is TRBJ1-1; D perhaps matches TRBD1 (6 bases). The germline gives CDR1 SGDLS, CDR2 YYNGEE. Trimming removed 0 bases from V and 1 base from J, with 13 bases in between. The CDR3 runs 16 residues. The CDR3 spells CASSVALGQKNTEAFF. As DNA, the CDR3 is TGTGCCAGCAGCGTAGCTTTAGGACAGAAGAACACTGAAGCTTTCTTT.